This T cell receptor beta chain came from a study of T cells after yellow fever vaccination. Study-wide points: Abundant clonotypes from the bulk population could have been carried over as contaminants into FACS-sorted repertoires. It was a weaker secondary response, yet one that peaked faster, at day 5 versus 15. Just a small share of clonotypes turned up in the CD4 compartment as well as the CD8 compartment. Boosting was followed by the reappearance of most primary-vaccination clones (about 97% CD4, around 90% CD8).

This clonotype was detected a few times. The antigen is undetermined. Germline V gene data show CDR1 as LGHNA and CDR2 as YNFKEQ. V shed 1 base and J shed 8 bases, with 20 bases lying between them. The CDR3 has 16 residues. TCRdb re-derived calls from the 5' RACE reads in MiXCR, one entry per CDR3 protein. The profile covers roughly 350,000 distinct CDR3 sequences, with roughly 4.3% appearing a single time and 20% to 25% taken by the ten largest. Material: PBMCs, obtained 5 days after the yellow fever booster vaccination. The TCR originated in a young man who received the YFV17D yellow fever vaccine. The rearrangement uses TRBV4-2 and TRBJ1-2; weak D call: TRBD1 (5 bases). This chain's CDR3 is CASSQVDIMGGDGYTF. CDR3 coding DNA: TGTGCCAGCAGCCAAGTCGACATCATGGGGGGGGACGGCTACACCTTC.